This T cell receptor (beta chain) comes out of a study of blood T cell repertoires in COVID-19. Study information: Acute-phase and convalescent COVID-19 samples originated in the United States, Italy and Spain. T cells, B-cell-depleted T cells, or PBMCs provided the cDNA or gDNA that served as material.

Recruited during active infection, patients (from Seattle) were subsequently followed longitudinally. Germline loops: CDR1 SGHNT, CDR2 YENEEA. The V gene end was trimmed by 5 bases and the J gene end by 6 bases; junction bases not matched to a gene: 16. The CDR3 extends over 18 amino acids. Study processing details: Estimated nucleated cell counts came from reference gene primer amplification. Libraries were prepared by immunoSEQ multiplex PCR; TCRdb keeps only in-frame clonotypes and omits some of them. V and J calls and clone size are as listed in that table; D and trimming were resolved from the DNA. The table has 110,000 or so clones, around 83% seen once.

Sequenced material: peripheral blood. The receptor comes from a woman in her sixties or seventies with COVID-19, enrolled during active disease. J is TRBJ2-1 and V is TRBV11-3, with TRBD1 identical over 10 bases. The CDR3 spells CASSGSKTGTGVINEQFF. The CDR3 nucleotides are TGTGCCAGCAGCGGTAGCAAAACCGGGACAGGGGTGATCAATGAGCAGTTCTTC.